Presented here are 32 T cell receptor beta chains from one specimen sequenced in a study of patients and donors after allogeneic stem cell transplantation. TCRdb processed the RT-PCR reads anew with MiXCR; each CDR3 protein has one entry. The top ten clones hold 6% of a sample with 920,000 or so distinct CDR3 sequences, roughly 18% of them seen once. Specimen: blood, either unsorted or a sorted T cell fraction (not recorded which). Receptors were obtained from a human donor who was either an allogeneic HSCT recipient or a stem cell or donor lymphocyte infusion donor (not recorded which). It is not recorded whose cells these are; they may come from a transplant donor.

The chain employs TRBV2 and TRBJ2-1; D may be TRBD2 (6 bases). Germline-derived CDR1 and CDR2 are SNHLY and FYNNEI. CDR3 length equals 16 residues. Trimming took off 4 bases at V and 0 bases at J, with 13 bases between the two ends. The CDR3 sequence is CASSVDSGSSYNEQFF. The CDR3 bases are TGTGCCAGCAGTGTAGATAGCGGAAGCTCCTACAATGAGCAGTTCTTC.

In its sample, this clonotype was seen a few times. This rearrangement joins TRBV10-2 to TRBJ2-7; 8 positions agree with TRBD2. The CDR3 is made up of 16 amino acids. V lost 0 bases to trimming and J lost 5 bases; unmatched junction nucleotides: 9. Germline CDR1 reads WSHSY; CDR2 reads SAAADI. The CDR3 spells CASSESRLAGGDEQYF. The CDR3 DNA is TGCGCCAGCAGTGAGTCGAGGCTAGCGGGCGGAGACGAGCAGTACTTC.

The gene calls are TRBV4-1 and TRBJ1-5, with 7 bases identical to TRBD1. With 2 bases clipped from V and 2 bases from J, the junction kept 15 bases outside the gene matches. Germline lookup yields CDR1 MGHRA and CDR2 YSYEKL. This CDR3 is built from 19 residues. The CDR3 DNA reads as TGCGCCAGCAGCCAATTCCCAGACGACAGGGTGGGCGGCAATCAGCCCCAGCATTTT. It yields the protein CASSQFPDDRVGGNQPQHF.

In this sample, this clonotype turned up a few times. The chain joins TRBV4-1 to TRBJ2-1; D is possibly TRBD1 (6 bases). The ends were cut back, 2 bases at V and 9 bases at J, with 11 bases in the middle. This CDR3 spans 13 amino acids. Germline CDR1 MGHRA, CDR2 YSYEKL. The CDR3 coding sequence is TGCGCCAGCAGCCAAAACAGGGTCGGTGAGCAGTTCTTC. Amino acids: CASSQNRVGEQFF.

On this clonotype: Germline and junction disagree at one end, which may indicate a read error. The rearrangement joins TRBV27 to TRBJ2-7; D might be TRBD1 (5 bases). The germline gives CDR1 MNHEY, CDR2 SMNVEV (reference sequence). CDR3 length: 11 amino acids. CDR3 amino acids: CASGSNRIPMF. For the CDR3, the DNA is TGTGCCAGCGGATCCAACAGGATTCCCATGTTC.

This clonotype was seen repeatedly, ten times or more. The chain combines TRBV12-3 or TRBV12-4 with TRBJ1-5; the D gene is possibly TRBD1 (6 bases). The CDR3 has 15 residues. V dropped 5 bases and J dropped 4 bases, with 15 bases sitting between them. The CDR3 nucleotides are TGTGCCAGCAGTCGAGCCGGGACATCTAATCAGCCCCAGCATTTT. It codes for CASSRAGTSNQPQHF.

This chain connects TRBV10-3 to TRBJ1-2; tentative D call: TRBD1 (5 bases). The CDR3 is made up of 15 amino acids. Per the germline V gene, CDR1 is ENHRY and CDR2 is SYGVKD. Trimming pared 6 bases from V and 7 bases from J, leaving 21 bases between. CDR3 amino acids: CAIRTIGAGISGYTF. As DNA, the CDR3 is TGTGCCATCAGGACGATTGGGGCAGGGATATCTGGCTACACCTTC.

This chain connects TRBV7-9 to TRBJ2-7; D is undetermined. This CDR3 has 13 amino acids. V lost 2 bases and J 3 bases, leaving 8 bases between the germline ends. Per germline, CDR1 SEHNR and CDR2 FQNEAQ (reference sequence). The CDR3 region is CASSLSTNYEQYF. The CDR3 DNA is TGTGCCAGCAGCTTATCAACGAACTACGAGCAGTACTTC.

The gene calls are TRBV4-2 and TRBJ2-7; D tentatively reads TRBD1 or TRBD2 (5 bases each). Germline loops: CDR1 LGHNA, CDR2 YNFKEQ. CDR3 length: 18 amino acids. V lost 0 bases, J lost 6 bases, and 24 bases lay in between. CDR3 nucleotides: TGTGCCAGCAGCCAAGACGGCGTGGAGGCAGGGTTGAGGATCGAGCAGTACTTC. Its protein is CASSQDGVEAGLRIEQYF.

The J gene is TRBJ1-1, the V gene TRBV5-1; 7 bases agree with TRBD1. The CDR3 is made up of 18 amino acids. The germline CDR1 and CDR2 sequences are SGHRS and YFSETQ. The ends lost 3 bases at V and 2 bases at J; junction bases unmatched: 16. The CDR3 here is CASSSGGSQGVYNTEAFF. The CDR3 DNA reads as TGCGCCAGCAGCTCGGGGGGTTCGCAGGGGGTTTACAACACTGAAGCTTTCTTT.

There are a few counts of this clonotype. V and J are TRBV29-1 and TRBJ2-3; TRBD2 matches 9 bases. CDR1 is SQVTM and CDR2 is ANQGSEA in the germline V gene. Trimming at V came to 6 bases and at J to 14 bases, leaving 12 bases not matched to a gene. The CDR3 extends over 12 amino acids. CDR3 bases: TGCAGCGTGGGTGGTAGCGGGGGTTCTTCGTATTTT. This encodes CSVGGSGGSSYF.

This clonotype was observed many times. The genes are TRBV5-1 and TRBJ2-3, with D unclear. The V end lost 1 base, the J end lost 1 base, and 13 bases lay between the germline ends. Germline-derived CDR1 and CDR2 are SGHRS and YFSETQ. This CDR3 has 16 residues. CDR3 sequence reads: CASSLTLGRGTDTQYF. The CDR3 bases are TGCGCCAGCAGCTTGACCCTCGGAAGGGGCACAGATACGCAGTATTTT.

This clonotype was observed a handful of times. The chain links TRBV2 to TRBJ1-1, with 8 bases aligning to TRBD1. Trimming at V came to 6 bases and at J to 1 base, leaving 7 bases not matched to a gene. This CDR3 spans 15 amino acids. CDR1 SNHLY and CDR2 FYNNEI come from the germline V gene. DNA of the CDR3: TGTGCCAGCAGGCCCAGGGGGCGAACGAACACTGAAGCTTTCTTT. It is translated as CASRPRGRTNTEAFF.

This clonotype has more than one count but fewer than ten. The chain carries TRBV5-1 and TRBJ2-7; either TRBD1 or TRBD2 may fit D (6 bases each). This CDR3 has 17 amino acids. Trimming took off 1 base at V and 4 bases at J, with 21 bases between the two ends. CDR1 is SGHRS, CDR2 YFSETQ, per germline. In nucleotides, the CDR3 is TGCGCCAGCAGCTTGATCCCGGGGGCTGAAAGGCCATACGAGCAGTACTTC. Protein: CASSLIPGAERPYEQYF.

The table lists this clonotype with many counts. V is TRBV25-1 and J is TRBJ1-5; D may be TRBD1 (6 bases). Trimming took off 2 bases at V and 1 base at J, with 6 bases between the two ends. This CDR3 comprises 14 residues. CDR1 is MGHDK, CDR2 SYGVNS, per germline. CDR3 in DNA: TGTGCCAGCAGTGAACAGGGGAGCAATCAGCCCCAGCATTTT. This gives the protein CASSEQGSNQPQHF.

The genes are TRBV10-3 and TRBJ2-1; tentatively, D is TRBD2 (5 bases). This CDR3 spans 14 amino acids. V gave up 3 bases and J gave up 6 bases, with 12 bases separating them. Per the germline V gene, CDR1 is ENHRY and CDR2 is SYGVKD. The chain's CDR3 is CAISDGLAGNEQFF. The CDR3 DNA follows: TGTGCCATCAGTGACGGTCTAGCAGGCAATGAGCAGTTCTTC.

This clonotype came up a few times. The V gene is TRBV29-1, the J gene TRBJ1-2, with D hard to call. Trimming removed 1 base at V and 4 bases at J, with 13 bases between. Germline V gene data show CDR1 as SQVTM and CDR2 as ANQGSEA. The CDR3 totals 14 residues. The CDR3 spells CSVEAAGSAYGYTF. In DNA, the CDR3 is TGCAGCGTTGAAGCTGCAGGTTCAGCCTATGGCTACACCTTC.

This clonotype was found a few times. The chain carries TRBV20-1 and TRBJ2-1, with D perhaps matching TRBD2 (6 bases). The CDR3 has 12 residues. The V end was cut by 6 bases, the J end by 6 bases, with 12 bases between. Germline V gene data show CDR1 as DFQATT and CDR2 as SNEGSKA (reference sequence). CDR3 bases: TGCAGTGCCTCTGGAGGGTCCAATGAGCAGTTCTTC. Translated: CSASGGSNEQFF.

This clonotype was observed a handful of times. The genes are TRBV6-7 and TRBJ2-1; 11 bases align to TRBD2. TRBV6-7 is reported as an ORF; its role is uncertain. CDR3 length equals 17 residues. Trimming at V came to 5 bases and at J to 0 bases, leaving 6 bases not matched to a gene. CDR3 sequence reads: CASSRGLADSSYNEQFF. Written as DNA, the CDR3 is TGTGCCAGCAGTCGGGGACTAGCGGATAGCTCCTACAATGAGCAGTTCTTC.

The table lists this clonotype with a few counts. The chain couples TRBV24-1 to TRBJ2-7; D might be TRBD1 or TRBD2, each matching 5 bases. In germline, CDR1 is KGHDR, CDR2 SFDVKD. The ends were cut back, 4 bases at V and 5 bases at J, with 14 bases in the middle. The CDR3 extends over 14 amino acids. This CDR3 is CATSEEGKINEQYF. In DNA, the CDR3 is TGTGCCACCAGTGAAGAGGGGAAGATAAACGAGCAGTACTTC.

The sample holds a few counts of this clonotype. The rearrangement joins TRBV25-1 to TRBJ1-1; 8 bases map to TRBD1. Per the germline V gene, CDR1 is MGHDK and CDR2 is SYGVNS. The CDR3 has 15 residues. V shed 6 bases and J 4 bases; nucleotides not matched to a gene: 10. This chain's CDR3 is CASRPYGQGGTEAFF. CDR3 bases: TGTGCCAGCAGACCGTACGGACAGGGCGGCACTGAAGCTTTCTTT.

CDR3 sequence: CASSESWGRGETQYF. The DNA for the CDR3 is TGTGCCAGCAGTGAATCATGGGGGCGCGGGGAGACCCAGTACTTC. The V and J genes are TRBV2 and TRBJ2-5; tentatively, D is TRBD1 (6 bases). Per the germline V gene, CDR1 is SNHLY and CDR2 is FYNNEI. The V and J ends lost 2 bases and 5 bases respectively, with 15 bases between them. CDR3 length: 15 amino acids.

In DNA form, the CDR3 reads TGTGCCAGCACCTCAAACTGGGATGAGCAGTTCTTC. Its translation: CASTSNWDEQFF. The chain couples TRBV12-3 or TRBV12-4 to TRBJ2-1; D call uncertain. This CDR3 is built from 12 residues. The V end lost 7 bases, the J end lost 8 bases, and 12 bases lay between the germline ends.

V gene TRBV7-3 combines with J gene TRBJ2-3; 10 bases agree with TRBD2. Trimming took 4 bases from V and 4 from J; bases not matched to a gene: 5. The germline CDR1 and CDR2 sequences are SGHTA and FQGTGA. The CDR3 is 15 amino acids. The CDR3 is CASSSSGRVSDTQYF. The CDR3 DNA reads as TGTGCCAGCAGCTCGAGCGGGAGGGTCTCAGATACGCAGTATTTT.

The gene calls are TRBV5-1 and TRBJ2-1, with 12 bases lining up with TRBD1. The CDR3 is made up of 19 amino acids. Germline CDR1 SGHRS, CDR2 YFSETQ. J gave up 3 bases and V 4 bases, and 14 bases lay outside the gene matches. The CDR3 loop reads CASSGLTRDRGLGYNEQFF. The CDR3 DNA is TGCGCCAGCAGCGGGTTGACCCGGGACAGGGGGCTCGGCTACAATGAGCAGTTCTTC.

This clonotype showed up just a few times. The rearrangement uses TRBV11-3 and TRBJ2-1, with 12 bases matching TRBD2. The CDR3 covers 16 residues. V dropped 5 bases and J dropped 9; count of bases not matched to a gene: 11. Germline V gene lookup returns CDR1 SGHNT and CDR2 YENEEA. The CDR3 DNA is TGTGCCAGCAGCCTCCGTCTAGCGGGAGGGCCCGTTGAGCAGTTCTTC. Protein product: CASSLRLAGGPVEQFF. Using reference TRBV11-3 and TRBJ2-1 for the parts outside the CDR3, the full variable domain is EAGVVQSPRYKIIEKKQPVAFWCNPISGHNTLYWYLQNLGQGPELLIRYENEEAVDDSQLPKDRFSAERLKGVDSTLKIQPAELGDSAVYLCASSLRLAGGPVEQFFGPGTRLTVL.

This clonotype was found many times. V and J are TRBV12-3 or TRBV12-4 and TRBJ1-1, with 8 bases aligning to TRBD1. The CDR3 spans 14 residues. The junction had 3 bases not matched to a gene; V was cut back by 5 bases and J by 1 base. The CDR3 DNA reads TGTGCCAGCAGTCTCGACAGGGGGAACACTGAAGCTTTCTTT. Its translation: CASSLDRGNTEAFF.

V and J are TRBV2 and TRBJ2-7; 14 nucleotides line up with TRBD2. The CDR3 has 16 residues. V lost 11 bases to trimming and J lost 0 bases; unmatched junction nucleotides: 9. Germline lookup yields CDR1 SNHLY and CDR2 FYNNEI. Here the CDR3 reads CASTSGGAIGSYEQYF. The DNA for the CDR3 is TGTGCCTCGACTAGCGGGGGGGCCATCGGCTCCTACGAGCAGTACTTC. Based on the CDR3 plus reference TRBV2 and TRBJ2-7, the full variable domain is EPEVTQTPSHQVTQMGQEVILRCVPISNHLYFYWYRQILGQKVEFLVSFYNNEISEKSEIFDDQFSVERPDGSNFTLKIRSTKLEDSAMYFCASTSGGAIGSYEQYFGPGTRLTVT.

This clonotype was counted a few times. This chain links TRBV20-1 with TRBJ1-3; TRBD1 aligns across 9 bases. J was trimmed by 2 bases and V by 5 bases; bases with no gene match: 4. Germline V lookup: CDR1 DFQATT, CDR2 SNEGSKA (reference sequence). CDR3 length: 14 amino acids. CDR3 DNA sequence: TGCAGTGCTGGGGGGACAGGGACTGGAAACACCATATATTTT. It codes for CSAGGTGTGNTIYF.

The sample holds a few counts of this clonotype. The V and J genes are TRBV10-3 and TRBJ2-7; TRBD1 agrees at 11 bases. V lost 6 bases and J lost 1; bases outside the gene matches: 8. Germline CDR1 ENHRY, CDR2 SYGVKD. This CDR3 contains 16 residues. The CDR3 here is CAISSPGTGGSYEQYF. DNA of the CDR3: TGTGCCATCAGCTCACCCGGGACAGGGGGGTCCTACGAGCAGTACTTC.

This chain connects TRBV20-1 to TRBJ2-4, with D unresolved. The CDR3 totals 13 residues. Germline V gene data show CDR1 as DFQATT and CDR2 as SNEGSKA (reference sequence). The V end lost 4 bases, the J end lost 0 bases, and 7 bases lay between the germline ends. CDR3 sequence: CSAIALAKNIQYF. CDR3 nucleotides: TGCAGTGCTATAGCCCTAGCCAAAAACATTCAGTACTTC.

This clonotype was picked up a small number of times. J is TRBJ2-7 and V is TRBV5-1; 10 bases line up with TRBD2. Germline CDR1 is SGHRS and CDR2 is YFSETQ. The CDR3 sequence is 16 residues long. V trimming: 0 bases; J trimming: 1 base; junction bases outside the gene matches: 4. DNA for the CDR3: TGCGCCAGCAGCTTGGCGGGGACTAGCGAGTCCTACGAGCAGTACTTC. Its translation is CASSLAGTSESYEQYF. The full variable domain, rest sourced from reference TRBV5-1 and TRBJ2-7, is KAGVTQTPRYLIKTRGQQVTLSCSPISGHRSVSWYQQTPGQGLQFLFEYFSETQRNKGNFPGRFSGRQFSNSRSEMNVSTLELGDSALYLCASSLAGTSESYEQYFGPGTRLTVT.